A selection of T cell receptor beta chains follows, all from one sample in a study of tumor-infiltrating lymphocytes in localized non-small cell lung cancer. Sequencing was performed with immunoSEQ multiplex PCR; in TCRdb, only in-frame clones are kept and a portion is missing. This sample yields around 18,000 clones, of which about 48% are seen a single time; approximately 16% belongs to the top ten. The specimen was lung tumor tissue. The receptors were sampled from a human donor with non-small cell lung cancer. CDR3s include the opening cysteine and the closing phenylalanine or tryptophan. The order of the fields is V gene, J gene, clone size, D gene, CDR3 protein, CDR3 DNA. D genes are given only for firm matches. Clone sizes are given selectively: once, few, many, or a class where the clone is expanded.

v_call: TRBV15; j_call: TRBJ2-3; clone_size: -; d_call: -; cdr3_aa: CATSLGFPDTQYF; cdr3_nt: TGTGCCACCAGCCTAGGCTTCCCAGATACGCAGTATTTT
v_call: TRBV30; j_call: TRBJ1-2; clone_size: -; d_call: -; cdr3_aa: CAWRPDRRDGYTF; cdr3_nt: TGTGCCTGGAGGCCCGACAGGAGGGATGGCTACACCTTC
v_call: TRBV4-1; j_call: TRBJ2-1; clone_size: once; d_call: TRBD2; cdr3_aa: CASSLRLAGLLADEQFF; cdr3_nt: TGCGCCAGCAGCCTAAGACTAGCGGGGCTCCTAGCGGATGAGCAGTTCTTC
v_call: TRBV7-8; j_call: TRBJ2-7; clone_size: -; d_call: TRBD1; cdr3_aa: CASSPGQGLYEQYF; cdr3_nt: TGTGCCAGCAGTCCGGGACAGGGTCTCTACGAGCAGTACTTC
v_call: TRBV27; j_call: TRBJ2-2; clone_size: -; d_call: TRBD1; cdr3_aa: CASSPSPSQGAQITGELFF; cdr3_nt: TGTGCCAGCAGTCCATCCCCGTCACAGGGGGCGCAAATCACCGGGGAGCTGTTTTTT
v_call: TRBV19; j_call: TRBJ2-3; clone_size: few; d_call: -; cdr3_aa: CASGSSARAPDTQYF; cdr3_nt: TGTGCCAGTGGGTCCTCTGCCAGGGCCCCAGATACGCAGTATTTT
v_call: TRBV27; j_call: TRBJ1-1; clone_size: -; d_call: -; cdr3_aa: CASTSRSAGSLNTEAFF; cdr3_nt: TGTGCCAGCACCTCGAGGTCGGCAGGGAGCCTGAACACTGAAGCTTTCTTT
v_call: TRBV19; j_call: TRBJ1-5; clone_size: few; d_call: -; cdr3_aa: CASSMGRGRIVNYSNQPQHF; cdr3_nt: TGTGCCAGTAGTATGGGGAGGGGCAGGATCGTCAATTATAGCAATCAGCCCCAGCATTTT
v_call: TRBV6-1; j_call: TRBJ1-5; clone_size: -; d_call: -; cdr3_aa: CASSEGYSNQPQHF; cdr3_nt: TGTGCCAGCAGTGAGGGGTACAGTAATCAGCCCCAGCATTTT
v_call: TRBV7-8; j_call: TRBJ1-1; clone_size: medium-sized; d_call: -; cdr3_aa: CASSLNWDGSEAFF; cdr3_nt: TGTGCCAGCAGCTTAAACTGGGACGGATCTGAAGCTTTCTTT
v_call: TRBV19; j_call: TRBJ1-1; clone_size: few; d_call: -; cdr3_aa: CASTHPGSGTEAFF; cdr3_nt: TGTGCCAGTACCCACCCAGGGTCGGGCACTGAAGCTTTCTTT
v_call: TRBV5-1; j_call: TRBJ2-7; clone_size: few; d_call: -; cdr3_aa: CASSLGTTASEQYF; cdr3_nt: TGCGCCAGCAGCTTGGGGACAACGGCCAGCGAGCAGTACTTC
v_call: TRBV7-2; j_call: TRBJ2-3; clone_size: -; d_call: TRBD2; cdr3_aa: CASSTLTGGPADTQYF; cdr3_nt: TGTGCCAGCAGCACACTAACGGGGGGGCCCGCAGATACGCAGTATTTT
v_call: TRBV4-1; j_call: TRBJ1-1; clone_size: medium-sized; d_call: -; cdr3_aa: CASSPRARDDTEAFF; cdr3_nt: TGCGCCAGCAGCCCCAGGGCCAGGGATGACACTGAAGCTTTCTTT
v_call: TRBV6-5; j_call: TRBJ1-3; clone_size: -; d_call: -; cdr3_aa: CASSYGGSGNTIYF; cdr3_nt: TGTGCCAGCAGTTACGGCGGATCTGGAAACACCATATATTTT
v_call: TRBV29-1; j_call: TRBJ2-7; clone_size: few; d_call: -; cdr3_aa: CSVKDSPTSTYEQYF; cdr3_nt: TGCAGCGTAAAGGACAGCCCAACTTCCACCTACGAGCAGTACTTC
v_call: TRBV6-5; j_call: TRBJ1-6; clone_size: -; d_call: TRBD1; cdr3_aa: CASKIQGLRNSPLHF; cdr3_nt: TGTGCCAGCAAGATACAGGGGTTGAGGAATTCACCCCTCCACTTT
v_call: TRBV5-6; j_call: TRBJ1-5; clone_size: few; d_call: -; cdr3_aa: CASSLTHSNQPQHF; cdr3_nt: TGTGCCAGCAGCCTAACTCATAGCAATCAGCCCCAGCATTTT
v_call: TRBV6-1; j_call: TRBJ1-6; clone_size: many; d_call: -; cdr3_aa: CASSVGITIPPLHF; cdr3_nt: TGTGCCAGCAGTGTTGGCATAACTATCCCACCCCTCCACTTT
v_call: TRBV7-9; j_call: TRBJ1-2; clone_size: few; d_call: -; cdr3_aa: CASSLAPGYGYTF; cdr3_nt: TGTGCCAGCAGCTTAGCGCCCGGTTATGGCTACACCTTC
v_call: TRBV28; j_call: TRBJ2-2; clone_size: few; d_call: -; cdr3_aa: CASSPTGQGTGELFF; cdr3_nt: TGTGCCAGCAGTCCGACGGGCCAGGGCACCGGGGAGCTGTTTTTT
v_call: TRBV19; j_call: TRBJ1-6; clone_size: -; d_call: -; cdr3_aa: CASRRGRGSPLHF; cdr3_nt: TGTGCCAGCCGCCGGGGTAGGGGTTCACCCCTCCACTTT
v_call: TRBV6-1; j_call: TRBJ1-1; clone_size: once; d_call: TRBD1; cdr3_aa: CASTERTGPGTEAFF; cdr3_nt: TGTGCCAGCACCGAGAGGACAGGCCCGGGGACTGAAGCTTTCTTT
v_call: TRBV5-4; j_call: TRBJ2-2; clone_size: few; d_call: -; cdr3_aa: CANGQENTGELFF; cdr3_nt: TGTGCCAACGGACAAGAGAACACCGGGGAGCTGTTTTTT
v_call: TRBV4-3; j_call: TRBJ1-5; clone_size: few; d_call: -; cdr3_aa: CASSQAQGNQPQHF; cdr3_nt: TGCGCCAGCAGCCAGGCCCAGGGGAATCAGCCCCAGCATTTT
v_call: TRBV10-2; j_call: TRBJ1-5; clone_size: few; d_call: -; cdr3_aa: CASSPGLSNQPQHF; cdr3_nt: TGCGCCAGCAGCCCGGGACTCAGCAATCAGCCCCAGCATTTT
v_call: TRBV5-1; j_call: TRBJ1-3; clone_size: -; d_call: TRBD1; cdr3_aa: CASSLAGTASGNTIYF; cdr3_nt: TGCGCCAGCAGCTTGGCCGGGACAGCGTCTGGAAACACCATATATTTT
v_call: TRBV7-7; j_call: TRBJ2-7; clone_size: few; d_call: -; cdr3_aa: CASSFGEGSSYEQYF; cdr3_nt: TGTGCTAGCAGCTTCGGAGAAGGGAGCTCCTACGAGCAGTACTTC
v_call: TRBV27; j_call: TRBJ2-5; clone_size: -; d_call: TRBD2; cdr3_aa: CASSPRASGEYRLETQYF; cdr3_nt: TGTGCCAGCAGTCCAAGGGCTAGCGGGGAGTACAGGCTTGAGACCCAGTACTTC
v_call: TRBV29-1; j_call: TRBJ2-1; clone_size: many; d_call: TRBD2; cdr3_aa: CSVRSGGAVNEQFF; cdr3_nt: TGCAGCGTTCGAAGCGGGGGGGCCGTGAATGAGCAGTTCTTC
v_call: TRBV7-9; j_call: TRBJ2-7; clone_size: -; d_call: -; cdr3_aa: CASSLRFPYEQYF; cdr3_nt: TGTGCCAGCAGCTTAAGGTTCCCCTACGAGCAGTACTTC
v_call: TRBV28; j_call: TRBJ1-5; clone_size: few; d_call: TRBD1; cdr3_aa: CASWTGAGQPQHF; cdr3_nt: TGTGCCAGCTGGACAGGGGCTGGCCAGCCCCAGCATTTT
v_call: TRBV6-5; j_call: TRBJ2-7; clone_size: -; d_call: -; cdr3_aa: CASSYEVGEQYF; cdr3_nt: TGTGCCAGCAGTTACGAAGTTGGTGAGCAGTACTTC
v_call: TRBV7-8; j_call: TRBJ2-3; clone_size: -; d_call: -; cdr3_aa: CASSLRQRRDTQYF; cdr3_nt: TGTGCCAGCAGCTTAAGACAGCGTCGAGATACGCAGTATTTT
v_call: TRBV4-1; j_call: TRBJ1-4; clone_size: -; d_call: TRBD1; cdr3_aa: CASSSQTGEKLFF; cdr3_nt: TGCGCCAGCAGCTCCCAGACAGGGGAAAAACTGTTTTTT
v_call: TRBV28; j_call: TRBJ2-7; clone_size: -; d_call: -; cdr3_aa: CASRESSYEQYF; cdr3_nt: TGTGCCAGCAGAGAAAGCTCCTACGAGCAGTACTTC
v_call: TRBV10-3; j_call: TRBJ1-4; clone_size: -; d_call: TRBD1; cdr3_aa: CATLDRIGGEKLFF; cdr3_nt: TGTGCCACCCTCGACCGGATAGGGGGCGAAAAACTGTTTTTT
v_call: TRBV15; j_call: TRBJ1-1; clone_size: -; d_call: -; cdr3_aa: CATSRPWSEAFF; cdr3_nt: TGTGCCACCAGCAGACCCTGGTCTGAAGCTTTCTTT
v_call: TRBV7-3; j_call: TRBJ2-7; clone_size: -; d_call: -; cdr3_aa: CASSSGRAGGEQYF; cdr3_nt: TGTGCCAGCAGCTCCGGACGGGCCGGGGGCGAGCAGTACTTC
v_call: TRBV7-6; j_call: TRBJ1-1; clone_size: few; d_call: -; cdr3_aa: CASSFDERSRGPHTEAFF; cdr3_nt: TGTGCCAGCAGCTTTGACGAAAGGAGTCGCGGACCCCACACTGAAGCTTTCTTT
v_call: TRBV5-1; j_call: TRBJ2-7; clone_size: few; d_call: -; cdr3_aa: CASSLQGWEQYF; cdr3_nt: TGCGCCAGCAGCTTGCAGGGTTGGGAGCAGTACTTC
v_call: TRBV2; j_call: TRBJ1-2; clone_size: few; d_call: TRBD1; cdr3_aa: CASRGTGGNYGYTF; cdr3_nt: TGTGCCAGCAGGGGGACAGGGGGCAACTATGGCTACACCTTC
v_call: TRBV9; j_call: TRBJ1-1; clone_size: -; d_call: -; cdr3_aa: CASSVGGTWATEAFF; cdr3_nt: TGTGCCAGCAGCGTAGGGGGGACTTGGGCCACTGAAGCTTTCTTT
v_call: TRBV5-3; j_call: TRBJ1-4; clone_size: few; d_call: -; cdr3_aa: CASSSGTSEKLFF; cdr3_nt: TGTGCCAGCAGCTCGGGGACCTCCGAAAAACTGTTTTTT
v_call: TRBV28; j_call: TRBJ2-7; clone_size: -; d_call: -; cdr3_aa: CASGVSYEQYF; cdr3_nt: TGTGCCAGCGGGGTATCCTACGAGCAGTACTTC
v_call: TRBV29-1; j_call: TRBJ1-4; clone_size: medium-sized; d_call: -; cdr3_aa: CSVARGANEKLFF; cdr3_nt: TGCAGCGTTGCCCGCGGAGCTAATGAAAAACTGTTTTTT
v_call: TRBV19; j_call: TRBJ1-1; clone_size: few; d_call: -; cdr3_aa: CASSIGNLNTEAFF; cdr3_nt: TGTGCCAGTAGTATAGGGAACCTGAACACTGAAGCTTTCTTT
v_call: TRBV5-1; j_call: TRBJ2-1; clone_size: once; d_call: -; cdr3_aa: CASSGTGLNYNEQFF; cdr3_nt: TGCGCCAGCAGCGGTACAGGACTGAACTACAATGAGCAGTTCTTC
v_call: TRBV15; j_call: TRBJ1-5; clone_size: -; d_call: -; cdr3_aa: CATSRDPRDRSNQPQHF; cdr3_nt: TGTGCCACCAGCAGAGATCCTCGGGACCGCAGCAATCAGCCCCAGCATTTT
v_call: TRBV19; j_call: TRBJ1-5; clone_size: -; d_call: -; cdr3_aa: CASSTPPGHAYSNQPQHF; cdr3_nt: TGTGCCAGTAGTACCCCTCCGGGACACGCATATAGCAATCAGCCCCAGCATTTT
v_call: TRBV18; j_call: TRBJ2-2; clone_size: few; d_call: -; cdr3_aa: CASSPEGRPNTGELFF; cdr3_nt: TGTGCCAGCTCACCCGAGGGCCGACCGAACACCGGGGAGCTGTTTTTT
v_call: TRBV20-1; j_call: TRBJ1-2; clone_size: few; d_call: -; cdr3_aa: CSATDNYGYTF; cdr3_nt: TGCAGTGCTACTGACAACTATGGCTACACCTTC
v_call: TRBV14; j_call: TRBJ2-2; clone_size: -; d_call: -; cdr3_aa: CASSQVGSGELFF; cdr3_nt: TGTGCCAGCAGCCAAGTAGGGTCCGGGGAGCTGTTTTTT
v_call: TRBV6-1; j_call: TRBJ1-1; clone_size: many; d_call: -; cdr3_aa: CASSAVKFTEAFF; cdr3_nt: TGTGCCAGCAGTGCCGTCAAGTTCACTGAAGCTTTCTTT
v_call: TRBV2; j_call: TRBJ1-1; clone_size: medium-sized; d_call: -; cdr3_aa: CASTQMNTEAFF; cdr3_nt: TGTGCCAGCACTCAAATGAACACTGAAGCTTTCTTT
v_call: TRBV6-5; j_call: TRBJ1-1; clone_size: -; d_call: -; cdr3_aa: CAIRLGGRSTEAFF; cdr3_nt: TGTGCCATCAGACTAGGGGGGAGGAGTACTGAAGCTTTCTTT
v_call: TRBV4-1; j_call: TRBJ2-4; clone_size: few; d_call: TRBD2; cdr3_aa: CASSHTGGNIQYF; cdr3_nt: TGCGCCAGCAGCCACACGGGGGGAAACATTCAGTACTTC
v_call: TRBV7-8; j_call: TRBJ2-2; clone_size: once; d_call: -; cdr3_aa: CASSLVDTGELFF; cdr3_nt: TGTGCCAGCAGCTTAGTAGACACCGGGGAGCTGTTTTTT